This record covers a single T cell receptor beta chain. Antigen specificity is unknown. This sample is drawn from a study of CD8 T cells in Susac syndrome. Roughly 0.45 to 1 ug RNA was reverse transcribed with random hexamers. Amplification of the TCR beta CDR3 was carried out by immunoSEQ multiplex PCR, which spanned a total of 54 Vbeta and 13 Jbeta segments. One entry per CDR3 protein results from TCRdb running MiXCR on the immunoSEQ multiplex PCR reads. The sample contains 51,000 or so distinct CDR3 sequences, approximately 93% of which appear only once. TCR beta sequencing was performed on blood CD8+ and CD4+ T cells. The individuals used as controls were healthy donors who had been matched for both age and sex. Study-wide results and limits: An acknowledgment was made by the study that its TCR sequencing and HLA analysis involved relatively few individuals.

The germline V gene encodes CDR1 SGHTA and CDR2 FQGNSA. The CDR3 extends over 17 amino acids. V was trimmed by 4 bases and J by 3 bases, leaving 16 bases between them. Sequencing was done on a sample of CD8+ T cells from PBMCs. This TCR was recovered from a human donor in good health. The rearrangement joins TRBV7-2 to TRBJ2-6; D uncertain. CDR3 in DNA: TGTGCCAGCAGCTACAGTCGCCAACCCGTTGGGGCCAACGTCCTGACTTTC. Its translation is CASSYSRQPVGANVLTF. Full variable domain (remainder filled in from reference TRBV7-2 and TRBJ2-6): GAGVSQSPSNKVTEKGKDVELRCDPISGHTALYWYRQSLGQGLEFLIYFQGNSAPDKSGLPSDRFSAERTGGSVSTLTIQRTQQEDSAVYLCASSYSRQPVGANVLTFGAGSRLTVL.